The 21 T cell receptor beta chains in this list originate from one sample, sequenced in a study of vaccination and CD4 T cells after COVID-19. Treatment reported: roughly 11-day PBMC culture with coronavirus spike peptide pools or control peptides (ViraFEST assay). The study sequenced cultured CD4+ T cell DNA using the Oncomine TCR Beta short-read assay. TCRdb recomputed calls from the PCR reads with MiXCR, one row per CDR3 protein. The profile shows about 10,000 distinct CDR3 sequences, under 75% of them singletons. The antigens of these receptors remain unknown. Material: CD4+ T cells from blood, cultured in vitro. Receptors were obtained from a human donor who had recovered from COVID-19.

This clonotype turned up a few times. The rearrangement uses TRBV11-3 and TRBJ1-6; 10 nucleotides agree with TRBD1. J gave up 9 bases and V 5 bases, and 13 bases lay outside the gene matches. From germline, CDR1 is SGHNT and CDR2 YENEEA. The CDR3 spans 17 residues. The CDR3 spells CASSPWSPGQGSSPLHF. CDR3 coding DNA: TGTGCCAGCAGCCCCTGGTCCCCGGGACAGGGGTCTTCACCCCTCCACTTT.

The rearrangement joins TRBV20-1 to TRBJ1-2, with a tentative D call TRBD1 (5 bases). The V gene's germline CDR1 is DFQATT and CDR2 SNEGSKA (reference sequence). Trimming took 0 bases from V and 2 from J, leaving 13 bases between them. The CDR3 has 15 amino acids. DNA for the CDR3: TGCAGTGCTAGAGACGCGTTTAGGGGAAACTATGGCTACACCTTC. Its translation: CSARDAFRGNYGYTF.

The CDR3: CASSLGQGVDTQYF. The CDR3 DNA is TGTGCCAGCAGTTTAGGACAGGGAGTGGATACGCAGTATTTT. The chain joins TRBV27 to TRBJ2-3, with 8 bases fitting TRBD1. The CDR3 extends over 14 amino acids. Losses at the gene ends were 2 bases for V and 6 bases for J; bases not matched to a gene: 4. Germline loops: CDR1 MNHEY, CDR2 SMNVEV (reference sequence).

This chain connects TRBV28 to TRBJ2-7, with a tentative D call TRBD2 (6 bases). V shed 3 bases and J shed 3 bases, with 6 bases lying between them. The CDR3 is 12 residues long. Germline CDR1 reads MDHEN; CDR2 reads SYDVKM. This CDR3 is CASSLGGYEQYF. The CDR3 region has the DNA TGTGCCAGCAGTTTGGGGGGCTACGAGCAGTACTTC. The full variable domain, rest sourced from reference TRBV28 and TRBJ2-7, is DVKVTQSSRYLVKRTGEKVFLECVQDMDHENMFWYRQDPGLGLRLIYFSYDVKMKEKGDIPEGYSVSREKKERFSLILESASTNQTSMYLCASSLGGYEQYFGPGTRLTVT.

This clonotype showed up just a few times. The CDR3 protein is CASSLVDRGQETQYF. CDR3 nucleotides: TGTGCCAGCAGCTTGGTGGACAGGGGCCAAGAGACCCAGTACTTC. The chain is built from TRBV5-4 and TRBJ2-5; 9 nucleotides agree with TRBD1. The junction had 1 base not matched to a gene; V was cut back by 0 bases and J by 1 base. The CDR3 length is 15 residues. The germline V gene has CDR1 SGHNT and CDR2 YYREEE (reference sequence).

The rearrangement joins TRBV20-1 to TRBJ1-6, with unresolved D. CDR1 is DFQATT and CDR2 is SNEGSKA in the germline V gene (reference sequence). CDR3 length equals 13 residues. Trimming shortened V by 1 base and J by 10 bases, and 11 bases separated the two germline ends. The CDR3 region has the DNA TGCAGTGCTAGAGTCCGGGGTAGGTCACCCCTCCACTTT. It is translated as CSARVRGRSPLHF.

The count of this clonotype is one. Here the CDR3 DNA reads TGTGCCAGTAGGGTTCAGGGACTGAACACTGAAGCTTTCTTT. Protein sequence: CASRVQGLNTEAFF. This rearrangement joins TRBV19 to TRBJ1-1; perhaps TRBD1 as D (5 bases). Germline V gene lookup returns CDR1 LNHDA and CDR2 SQIVND (reference sequence). The CDR3 runs to 14 residues. Trimming shortened V by 6 bases and J by 0 bases, and 11 bases separated the two germline ends. Full variable domain (rest looked up from reference TRBV19 and TRBJ1-1): DGGITQSPKYLFRKEGQNVTLSCEQNLNHDAMYWYRQDPGQGLRLIYYSQIVNDFQKGDIAEGYSVSREKKESFPLTVTSAQKNPTAFYLCASRVQGLNTEAFFGQGTRLTVV.

This clonotype qualifies as medium-sized. The J gene is TRBJ2-3, the V gene TRBV7-2; possible D gene TRBD1, 6 bases. The CDR3 length is 15 residues. From germline, CDR1 is SGHTA and CDR2 FQGNSA. V gave up 2 bases and J gave up 2 bases, with 11 bases separating them. This CDR3 is CASSLMTGYTDTQYF. CDR3 bases: TGTGCCAGCAGCTTAATGACAGGTTACACAGATACGCAGTATTTT. Variable domain in full (rest from reference TRBV7-2 and TRBJ2-3): GAGVSQSPSNKVTEKGKDVELRCDPISGHTALYWYRQSLGQGLEFLIYFQGNSAPDKSGLPSDRFSAERTGGSVSTLTIQRTQQEDSAVYLCASSLMTGYTDTQYFGPGTRLTVL.

J is TRBJ2-5 and V is TRBV7-9; D may be TRBD1 or TRBD2 (5 bases each). Looked up from germline, CDR1 is SEHNR and CDR2 is FQNEAQ (reference sequence). CDR3 size: 15 residues. Trimming stripped 1 base from V and 7 bases from J, with 16 bases between. The CDR3 region has the DNA TGTGCCAGCAGCTTAGAATCCGGGGCTGGGGGGACCCAGTACTTC. Its protein is CASSLESGAGGTQYF.

The chain uses TRBV11-2 and TRBJ1-2; possibly TRBD1 for D (6 bases). Trimming left V 5 bases short and J 7 bases short, with 14 bases between. The length of the CDR3 is 13 residues. CDR1 and CDR2 from the germline V gene are SGHAT and FQNNGV. The CDR3 DNA reads as TGTGCCAGCAGCGAAAGGGGGGCGGGTGGCTACACCTTC. It encodes CASSERGAGGYTF.

This chain connects TRBV12-3 or TRBV12-4 to TRBJ2-7; 9 bases match TRBD1. The CDR3 loop spans 15 amino acids. With V trimmed by 6 bases and J by 0 bases, 6 bases remained unmatched. The CDR3 region has the DNA TGTGCCAGCAGCCGAGGGACAGGGAGCTCCTACGAGCAGTACTTC. Amino acid sequence: CASSRGTGSSYEQYF.

The chain is built from TRBV11-3 and TRBJ2-1; tentatively, D is TRBD1 (5 bases). The CDR3 length is 16 residues. Trimming pared 3 bases from V and 1 base from J, leaving 13 bases between. Germline CDR1 reads SGHNT; CDR2 reads YENEEA. The CDR3, as DNA: TGTGCCAGCAGCTTGCTCGCAGGGCTATCCTACAATGAGCAGTTCTTC. It encodes CASSLLAGLSYNEQFF.

This clonotype was counted between two and nine times. CDR3 bases: TGCAGTGCTAGAGAAAGGGGCAGGGAAGGCTATGGCTACACCTTC. Protein product: CSARERGREGYGYTF. The rearrangement links TRBV20-1 to TRBJ1-2; the D gene is possibly TRBD1 (5 bases). Trimming pared 0 bases from V and 4 bases from J, leaving 15 bases between. The CDR3 is 15 amino acids. Germline lookup yields CDR1 DFQATT and CDR2 SNEGSKA (reference sequence).

The CDR3 reads CSAGLVDNEQFF. In DNA form, the CDR3 reads TGCAGTGCTGGACTAGTGGACAATGAGCAGTTCTTC. The rearrangement links TRBV20-1 to TRBJ2-1, with 7 nucleotides matching TRBD2. Trimming took 5 bases from V and 5 from J; bases not matched to a gene: 3. Germline CDR1 and CDR2: DFQATT and SNEGSKA (reference sequence). The length of the CDR3 is 12 residues.

The rearrangement joins TRBV6-9 to TRBJ1-5; 7 bases match TRBD1. The CDR3 totals 19 residues. Germline V gene sequence: CDR1 MNHGY, CDR2 SVAAGI. Trimming took 5 bases from V and 0 from J; bases not matched to a gene: 16. Here the CDR3 reads CASSREQDRRSYSNQPQHF. CDR3 DNA: TGTGCCAGCAGTAGAGAACAGGACAGGAGGAGTTATAGCAATCAGCCCCAGCATTTT.

The V and J genes are TRBV25-1 and TRBJ1-1; 7 nucleotides match TRBD1. The germline V gene encodes CDR1 MGHDK and CDR2 SYGVNS. With V trimmed by 5 bases and J by 0 bases, 6 bases remained unmatched. The CDR3 length is 15 residues. The CDR3, as DNA: TGTGCCAGCAGTCCTCCGACAGGGATGAACACTGAAGCTTTCTTT. Protein sequence: CASSPPTGMNTEAFF.

The V call is TRBV6-1, the J call TRBJ1-1, with D uncertain. Deletions cut 6 bases from V and 11 bases from J, with 19 bases between. The CDR3 runs to 13 residues. Looked up from germline, CDR1 is MNHNS and CDR2 is SASEGT. CDR3 protein: CASSQVVGWEAFF. The CDR3 coding sequence is TGTGCCAGCAGCCAGGTTGTTGGGTGGGAGGCTTTCTTT.

CDR3 DNA: TGTGCCAGCAGTTTTGGCAGGGGTTTCTACGAGCAGTACTTC. Amino acid sequence: CASSFGRGFYEQYF. The V and J genes are TRBV27 and TRBJ2-7; possibly TRBD1 for D (6 bases). The CDR3 spans 14 residues. The germline V gene encodes CDR1 MNHEY and CDR2 SMNVEV (reference sequence). The V end lost 3 bases, the J end lost 3 bases, and 12 bases lay between the germline ends.

In DNA, the CDR3 is TGCGCCAGCAGCCCGGGACTAGCGGGGGGTGGGTCAGATACGCAGTATTTT. Its protein is CASSPGLAGGGSDTQYF. The J gene is TRBJ2-3, the V gene TRBV4-3; TRBD2 matches at 15 bases. V lost 4 bases, J lost 4 bases, and 6 bases stayed unmatched. Germline CDR1 LGHNA, CDR2 YSLEER. This CDR3 has 17 amino acids.

This chain joins TRBV28 and TRBJ1-2; D gene uncertain. Germline CDR1 and CDR2: MDHEN and SYDVKM. The CDR3 covers 12 residues. The V end lost 6 bases, the J end lost 5 bases, and 10 bases lay between the germline ends. The CDR3 nucleotides read TGTGCCAGCAGGGCAGCAGGTTATGGCTACACCTTC. It is translated as CASRAAGYGYTF.

This clonotype was seen a few times. The chain carries TRBV27 and TRBJ1-5; D is undetermined. V dropped 4 bases and J dropped 7 bases, with 11 bases sitting between them. The CDR3 is 13 amino acids. Germline loops: CDR1 MNHEY, CDR2 SMNVEV (reference sequence). The CDR3, as DNA: TGTGCCAGCAGTTCGGGGTCGGGACAGCCCCAGCATTTT. Protein: CASSSGSGQPQHF.